This is a list of T cell receptor beta chains from one sample in a study of blood T cell repertoires in COVID-19. Clones were sequenced by immunoSEQ multiplex PCR, and TCRdb holds only the in-frame ones, with some missing. The table shows 100,000 to 150,000 clones, with over 70% occurring only once. The sequenced material came from peripheral blood. Source of these receptors: a man over 45 with active COVID-19. CDR3s include the opening cysteine and the closing phenylalanine or tryptophan. D genes are given only for firm matches. Rows may omit the clone size; those that give it use once, few, many or a size class.

CDR3 protein,CDR3 DNA,D gene,J gene,clone size,V gene
CASSPTGVYGYTF,TGCGCCAGCAGCCCGACAGGGGTCTATGGCTACACCTTC,TRBD1,TRBJ1-2,-,TRBV4-3
CASSLILGTDTQYF,TGCGCCAGCAGCTTGATTCTCGGCACAGATACGCAGTATTTT,-,TRBJ2-3,once,TRBV5-1
CASSLFAGVSYNEQFF,TGTGCCAGCAGCTTATTCGCAGGGGTCTCCTACAATGAGCAGTTCTTC,-,TRBJ2-1,-,TRBV7-8
CASSITGTYEQYF,TGTGCCAGTAGTATTACAGGTACCTACGAGCAGTACTTC,-,TRBJ2-7,-,TRBV19
CASSLPRTGTGVGCNQPQHF,TGTGCCAGCAGCTTACCTAGGACAGGGACGGGAGTCGGTTGCAATCAGCCCCAGCATTTT,TRBD1,TRBJ1-5,-,TRBV7-7
CASSIEGNYGYTF,TGTGCCAGTAGTATTGAGGGAAACTATGGCTACACCTTC,-,TRBJ1-2,-,TRBV19
CAISEGGATVMETQYF,TGTGCCATCAGTGAGGGGGGGGCGACCGTCATGGAGACCCAGTACTTC,-,TRBJ2-5,-,TRBV10-3
CASSYDRGSYEQYF,TGTGCCAGCAGTTACGACAGGGGCTCCTACGAGCAGTACTTC,TRBD1,TRBJ2-7,-,TRBV6-5
CASRRSSYEQYF,TGTGCCAGCAGACGGAGCTCCTACGAGCAGTACTTC,-,TRBJ2-7,-,TRBV5-6
CASSQEAGGLEQYF,TGTGCCAGCAGTCAGGAAGCGGGGGGGCTTGAGCAGTACTTC,TRBD2,TRBJ2-7,-,TRBV6-6
CASSHLRKAFLGLEQYF,TGTGCCAGCAGCCATCTCAGGAAAGCCTTTTTGGGTCTCGAGCAGTACTTC,-,TRBJ2-7,-,TRBV14
CASSRDKNTQYF,TGTGCCAGCAGCCGGGACAAAAATACGCAGTATTTT,-,TRBJ2-3,-,TRBV3-1/TRBV3-2
CASSLLAGGSETQYF,TGTGCCAGCAGCTTACTAGCGGGGGGTTCAGAGACCCAGTACTTC,TRBD2,TRBJ2-5,-,TRBV7-9
CASSQGLAGDTQYF,TGTGCCAGCAGCCAGGGACTAGCAGGGGATACGCAGTATTTT,TRBD2,TRBJ2-3,-,TRBV6-5
CATSDTRVVGQYF,TGTGCCACCAGTGATACCAGGGTGGTCGGGCAGTACTTC,-,TRBJ2-7,-,TRBV24-1
CASSLAPGGGGYTF,TGTGCCAGCAGCTTGGCCCCAGGGGGTGGAGGCTACACCTTC,TRBD1,TRBJ1-2,-,TRBV5-8
CASGWAGGPAGPEAFF,TGTGCTAGTGGGTGGGCAGGGGGGCCAGCCGGTCCTGAAGCTTTCTTT,TRBD1,TRBJ1-1,once,TRBV12-5
CASSFPVQSGEQYF,TGTGCCAGCAGCTTTCCCGTACAGAGCGGCGAGCAGTACTTC,-,TRBJ2-7,-,TRBV5-6
CASSDSDRELYGYTF,TGTGCCAGCAGTGACTCGGACAGGGAGTTGTATGGCTACACCTTC,TRBD1,TRBJ1-2,-,TRBV6-6
CASSIEGAGTEAFF,TGTGCCAGTAGTATAGAGGGGGCAGGGACTGAAGCTTTCTTT,-,TRBJ1-1,-,TRBV19
CASSLPGGFTYEQYF,TGTGCCAGCTCACTTCCGGGGGGGTTTACCTACGAGCAGTACTTC,TRBD2,TRBJ2-7,-,TRBV18
CASSTQTGGFGGYTF,TGTGCCAGCAGTACGCAGACAGGGGGCTTTGGTGGCTACACCTTC,TRBD1,TRBJ1-2,once,TRBV27
CASSLTGSSYNSPLHF,TGTGCCAGCAGCCTGACAGGGAGCTCCTATAATTCACCCCTCCACTTT,TRBD1,TRBJ1-6,-,TRBV7-9
CASSQSKVLGVFWNGYTF,TGCGCCAGCAGTCAATCTAAGGTGTTGGGCGTTTTCTGGAATGGCTACACCTTC,-,TRBJ1-2,-,TRBV23-1
CASSPEGSGNTIYF,TGCGCCAGCAGCCCCGAGGGTTCAGGAAACACCATATATTTT,-,TRBJ1-3,-,TRBV5-1
CASSQGRADTQYF,TGTGCCAGCAGCCAGGGCCGGGCGGATACGCAGTATTTT,-,TRBJ2-3,-,TRBV7-2
CASSLRAGQLPSYEQYF,TGTGCCAGCAGCTTAAGGGCCGGACAGCTTCCATCCTACGAGCAGTACTTC,-,TRBJ2-7,-,TRBV7-2
CASSSGAVNEQFF,TGTGCCAGCAGTTCTGGAGCGGTCAATGAGCAGTTCTTC,-,TRBJ2-1,-,TRBV6-5
CASSLRTSGGQETQYF,TGTGCCAGCAGCTTAAGGACTAGCGGGGGGCAAGAGACCCAGTACTTC,TRBD2,TRBJ2-5,once,TRBV5-4
CASSPGGGLGTGELFF,TGTGCCAGCAGCCCTGGAGGAGGGCTAGGCACCGGGGAGCTGTTTTTT,-,TRBJ2-2,-,TRBV5-6
CASSQDRRQQYF,TGTGCCAGCAGCCAAGATAGGCGACAGCAGTACTTC,-,TRBJ2-5,-,TRBV4-2
CATSSDSVINQPQHF,TGTGCCACCAGCAGTGACAGTGTCATTAACCAGCCCCAGCATTTT,-,TRBJ1-5,-,TRBV15
CATSRDPTGNSPLHF,TGTGCCACCAGCAGAGATCCGACGGGGAATTCACCCCTCCACTTT,-,TRBJ1-6,once,TRBV15
CASRPGSAGGRDEQFF,TGTGCCAGCAGACCCGGTTCGGCGGGGGGAAGGGATGAGCAGTTCTTC,TRBD2,TRBJ2-1,-,TRBV7-9
CASSLAGGLYEQYF,TGTGCCAGCAGCTTAGCGGGGGGGCTTTACGAGCAGTACTTC,-,TRBJ2-7,once,TRBV7-2
CASSRAGGVVTDTQYF,TGTGCCAGCAGCCGGGCAGGGGGCGTTGTCACAGATACGCAGTATTTT,-,TRBJ2-3,-,TRBV21-1
CASSSTGTGDLSSGNTIYF,TGCGCCAGCAGCTCGACGGGGACAGGGGATTTAAGCTCTGGAAACACCATATATTTT,TRBD1,TRBJ1-3,-,TRBV5-1